The sequence of this T cell receptor (beta chain) was determined in a study of T cells in Graves' hyperthyroidism and ophthalmopathy. Study summary: The authors collected peripheral blood at initial diagnosis, before any treatment. Study conclusions and caveats: Among clonotypes expanded in thyroid above 0.001, most were also found in blood.

Diagnostic assessment was based on clinical symptoms, serum thyroxine and TRAb, thyroid ultrasound and orbital computed tomography. Germline CDR1 is SEHNR and CDR2 is FQNEAQ (reference sequence). Between the trimmed V and J ends, which lost 5 bases and 1 base, there was a span of 14 bases. This CDR3 is 15 amino acids long. This clonotype was picked up many times. Its target is not known. RNA transcripts were the template for amplifying TCR beta CDR3 regions. The HTBI set primed first-round TCR CDR3 RT-PCR. Via MiXCR, TCRdb re-called the multiplex PCR reads, giving one row per CDR3 protein. There are about 610,000 distinct CDR3 sequences in the sample; about 15% occur only once, and about 3.9% lies in the top ten.

The sequencing input was blood. The receptor was isolated from a middle-aged woman with Graves' ophthalmopathy. The genes are TRBV7-9 and TRBJ2-5, with TRBD1 as a possible D gene (6 bases). CDR3: CASSLRGQRQETQYF. The CDR3, as DNA: TGTGCCAGCAGCCTCCGCGGACAGCGCCAAGAGACCCAGTACTTC.